The present TCR beta chain was sequenced within a study of regulatory T cells in long-lasting Graves disease. Time point here: newly diagnosed GD, antithyroid drugs for less than 3 months. After RNA was extracted from PBMCs, the TCR library was made from it. CDR3 regions were amplified by Arm-PCR using iRepertoire HTBI primers to build TCR beta libraries. TCRdb ran MiXCR on the multiplex PCR reads and lists one entry per CDR3 protein. The sample lists some 330,000 distinct CDR3 sequences; 12% were seen once. This clonotype was detected ten times or more. This CDR3 is 16 amino acids long. V was shortened by 7 bases and J by 4 bases, with 22 bases between the two germline ends. Germline CDR1 MNHNS, CDR2 SASEGT. Separately, the same data were catalogued under a study of T cells in Graves' hyperthyroidism and ophthalmopathy.

The sequence was collected from a woman aged 18 to 35 with Graves disease. Sequences were derived from peripheral blood mononuclear cells (PBMCs), sampled at new diagnosis, from a patient treated with antithyroid drugs. This chain connects TRBV6-1 to TRBJ1-1; the D is unclear. The CDR3 DNA follows: TGTGCCAGCACCCCCCGCCGCCCTTTACCGATCACTGAAGCTTTCTTT. Translating it yields CASTPRRPLPITEAFF.